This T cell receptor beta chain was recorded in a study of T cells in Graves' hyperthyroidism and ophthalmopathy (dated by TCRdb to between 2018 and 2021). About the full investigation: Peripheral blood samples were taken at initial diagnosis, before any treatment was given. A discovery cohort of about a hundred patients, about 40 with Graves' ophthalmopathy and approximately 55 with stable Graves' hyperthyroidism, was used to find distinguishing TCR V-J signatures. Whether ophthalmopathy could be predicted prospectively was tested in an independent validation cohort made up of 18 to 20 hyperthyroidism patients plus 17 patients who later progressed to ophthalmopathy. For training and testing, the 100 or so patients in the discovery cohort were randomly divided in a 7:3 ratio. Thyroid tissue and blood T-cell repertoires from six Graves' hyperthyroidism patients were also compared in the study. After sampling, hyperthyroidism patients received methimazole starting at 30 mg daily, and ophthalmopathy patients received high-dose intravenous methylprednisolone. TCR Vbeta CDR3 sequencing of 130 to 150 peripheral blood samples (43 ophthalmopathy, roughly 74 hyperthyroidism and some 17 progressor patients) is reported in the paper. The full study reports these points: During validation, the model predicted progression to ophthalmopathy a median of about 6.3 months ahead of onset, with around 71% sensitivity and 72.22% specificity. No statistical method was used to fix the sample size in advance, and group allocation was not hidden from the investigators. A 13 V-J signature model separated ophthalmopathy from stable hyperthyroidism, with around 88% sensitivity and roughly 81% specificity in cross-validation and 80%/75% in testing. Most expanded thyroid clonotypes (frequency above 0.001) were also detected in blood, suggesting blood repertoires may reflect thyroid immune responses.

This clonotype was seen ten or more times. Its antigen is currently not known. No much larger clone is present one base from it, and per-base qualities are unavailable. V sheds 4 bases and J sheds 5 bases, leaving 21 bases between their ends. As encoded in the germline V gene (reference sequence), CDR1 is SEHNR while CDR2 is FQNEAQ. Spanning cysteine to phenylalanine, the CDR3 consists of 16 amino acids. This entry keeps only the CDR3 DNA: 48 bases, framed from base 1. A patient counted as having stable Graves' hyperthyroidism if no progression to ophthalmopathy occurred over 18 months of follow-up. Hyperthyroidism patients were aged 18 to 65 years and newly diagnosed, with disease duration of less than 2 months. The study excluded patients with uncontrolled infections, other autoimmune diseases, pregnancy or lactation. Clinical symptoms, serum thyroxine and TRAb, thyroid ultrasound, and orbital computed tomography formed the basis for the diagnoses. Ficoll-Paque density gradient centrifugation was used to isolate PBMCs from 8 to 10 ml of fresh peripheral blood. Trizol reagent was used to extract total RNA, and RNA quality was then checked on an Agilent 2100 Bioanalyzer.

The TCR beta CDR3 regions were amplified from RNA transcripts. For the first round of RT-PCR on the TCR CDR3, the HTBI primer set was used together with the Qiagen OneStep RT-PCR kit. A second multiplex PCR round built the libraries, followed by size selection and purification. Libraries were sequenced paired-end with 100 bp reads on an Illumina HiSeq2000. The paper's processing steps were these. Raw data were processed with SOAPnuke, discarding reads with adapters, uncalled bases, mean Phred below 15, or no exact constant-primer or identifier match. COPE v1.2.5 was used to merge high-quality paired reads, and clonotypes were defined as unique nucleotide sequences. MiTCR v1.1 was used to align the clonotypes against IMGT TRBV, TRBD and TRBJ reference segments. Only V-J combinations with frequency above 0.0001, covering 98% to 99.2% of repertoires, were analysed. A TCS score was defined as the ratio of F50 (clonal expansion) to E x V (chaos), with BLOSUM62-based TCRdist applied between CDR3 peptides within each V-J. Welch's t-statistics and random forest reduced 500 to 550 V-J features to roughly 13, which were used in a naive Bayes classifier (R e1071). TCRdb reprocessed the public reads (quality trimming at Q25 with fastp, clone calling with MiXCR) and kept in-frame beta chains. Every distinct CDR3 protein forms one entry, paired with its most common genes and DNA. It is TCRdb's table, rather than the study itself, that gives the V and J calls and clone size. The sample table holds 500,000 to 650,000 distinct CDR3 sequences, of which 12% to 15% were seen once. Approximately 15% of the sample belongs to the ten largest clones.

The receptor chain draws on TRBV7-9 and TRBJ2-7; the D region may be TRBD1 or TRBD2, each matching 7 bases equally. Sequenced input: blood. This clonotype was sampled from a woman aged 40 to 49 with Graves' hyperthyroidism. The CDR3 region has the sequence CASSSNRGDSINEQYF. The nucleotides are TGTGCCAGCAGCTCCAACCGGGGGGACAGTATCAACGAGCAGTACTTC.